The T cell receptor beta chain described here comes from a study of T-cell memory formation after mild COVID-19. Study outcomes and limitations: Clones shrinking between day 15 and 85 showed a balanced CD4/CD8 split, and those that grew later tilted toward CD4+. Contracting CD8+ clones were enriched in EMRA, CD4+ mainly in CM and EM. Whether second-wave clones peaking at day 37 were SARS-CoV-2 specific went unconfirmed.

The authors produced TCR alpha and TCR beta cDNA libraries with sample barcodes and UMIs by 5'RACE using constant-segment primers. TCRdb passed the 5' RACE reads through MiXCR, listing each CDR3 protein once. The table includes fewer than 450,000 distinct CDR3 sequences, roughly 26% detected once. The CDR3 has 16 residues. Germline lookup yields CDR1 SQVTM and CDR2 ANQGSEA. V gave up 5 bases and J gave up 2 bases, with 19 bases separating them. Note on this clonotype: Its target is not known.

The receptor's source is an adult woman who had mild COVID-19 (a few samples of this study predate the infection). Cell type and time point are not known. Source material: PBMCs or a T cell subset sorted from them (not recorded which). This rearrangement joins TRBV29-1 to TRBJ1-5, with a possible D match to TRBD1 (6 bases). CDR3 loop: CSVTTGGTPGNQPQHF. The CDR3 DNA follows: TGCAGCGTTACAACCGGGGGCACACCGGGCAATCAGCCCCAGCATTTT.